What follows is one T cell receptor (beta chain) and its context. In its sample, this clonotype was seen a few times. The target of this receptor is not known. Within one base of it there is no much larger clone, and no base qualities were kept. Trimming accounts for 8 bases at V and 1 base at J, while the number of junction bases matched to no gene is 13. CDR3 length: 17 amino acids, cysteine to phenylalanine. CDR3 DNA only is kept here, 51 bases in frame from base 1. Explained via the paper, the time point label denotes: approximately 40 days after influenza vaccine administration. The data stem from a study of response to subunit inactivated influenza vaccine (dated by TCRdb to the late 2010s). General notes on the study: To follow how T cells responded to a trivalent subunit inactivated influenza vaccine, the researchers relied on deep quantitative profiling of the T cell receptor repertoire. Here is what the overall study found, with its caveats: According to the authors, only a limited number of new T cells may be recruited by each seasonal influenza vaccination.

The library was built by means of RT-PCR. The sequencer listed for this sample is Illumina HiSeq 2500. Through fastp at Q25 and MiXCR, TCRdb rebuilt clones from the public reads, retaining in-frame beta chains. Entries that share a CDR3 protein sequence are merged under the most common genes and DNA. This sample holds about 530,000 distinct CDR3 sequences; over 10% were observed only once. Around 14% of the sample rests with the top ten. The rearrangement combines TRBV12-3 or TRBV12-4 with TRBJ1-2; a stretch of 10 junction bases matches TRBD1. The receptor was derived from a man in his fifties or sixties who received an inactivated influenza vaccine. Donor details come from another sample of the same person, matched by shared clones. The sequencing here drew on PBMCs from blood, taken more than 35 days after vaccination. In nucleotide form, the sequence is TGTGCCAGCCGCCCGGGACAGGGGCGTACTTATAACTATGGCTACACCTTC. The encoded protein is CASRPGQGRTYNYGYTF.